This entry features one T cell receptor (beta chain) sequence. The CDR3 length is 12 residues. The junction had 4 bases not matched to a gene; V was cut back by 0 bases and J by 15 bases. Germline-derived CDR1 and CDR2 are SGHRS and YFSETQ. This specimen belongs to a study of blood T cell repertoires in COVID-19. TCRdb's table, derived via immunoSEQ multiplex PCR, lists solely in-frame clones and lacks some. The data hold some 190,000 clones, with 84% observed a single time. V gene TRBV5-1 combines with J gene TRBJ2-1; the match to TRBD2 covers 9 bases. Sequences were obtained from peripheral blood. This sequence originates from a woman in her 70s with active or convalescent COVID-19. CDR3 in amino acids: CASSLVAGELFF. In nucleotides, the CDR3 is TGCGCCAGCAGCTTGGTAGCGGGGGAATTGTTCTTC.